This entry concerns a single T cell receptor beta chain. Which antigen it targets is not known. No much larger clone exists at a distance of one base, and base qualities are not known. Based on the germline V gene (reference sequence), the CDR1 and CDR2 sequences are GTSNPN and SVGIG. Trimming takes 3 bases from V and 8 bases from J, and the germline ends sit 16 bases apart. From the cysteine up to the phenylalanine, the CDR3 has a length of 13 residues. CDR3 DNA only is kept here, 39 bases in frame from base 1. Genomic DNA was the input for TRB sequencing, which was run either with the immunoSEQ assay at survey resolution or with the hsTCRB kit. For the original study's pipeline: The immunoSEQ software handled the initial read processing, while the LymphoSeq R package was used for the repertoire analyses. Clonality was computed as 1 minus normalized Shannon entropy, and a Gini coefficient was also calculated for each TRB dataset. To infer phenotypes in unsorted samples, TRB sequences from sorted subsets of the recipient or donor were mapped onto the unsorted samples of the same recipient. TCRdb took this table from immuneACCESS and kept in-frame rearrangements with V and J called. Such tables lack part of the clones; where checked against another copy, unresolved V genes explain under half of the gap, and the rest is unexplained. V, J and clone size are taken as reported in that table, and D and trimming were inferred from the DNA itself. In all, the sample holds 20,000 to 25,000 clones, and under 85% of those were seen once. Together, the top ten hold 0.55% to 0.75% of the sample.

On the day of marrow donation, related bone marrow donors gave peripheral blood samples. Mononuclear cells from peripheral blood and bone marrow were separated by Ficoll-Hypaque density centrifugation and then cryopreserved. Sorting of CD4+ and CD8+ T cells, including naive and memory subsets, was performed by FACS on a FACSAria II. This specimen belongs to a study of T cells after posttransplantation cyclophosphamide (dated by TCRdb to the mid-2010s). Some background on the complete study: Using TRB sequencing, the study followed how the T cell repertoire rebuilt after myeloablative bone marrow transplantation with posttransplantation cyclophosphamide given as GVHD prophylaxis. Samples from a few dozen PTCy-treated patients, along with samples from some 16 of their related bone marrow donors, underwent antigen receptor sequencing. Blood from every one of the 30 to 40 PTCy patients who had 1-year posttransplant specimens underwent TRB sequencing. TRB sequencing was also done on up to roughly 3 additional blood samples from 2 to 5.2 years after transplant in 3 patients, and on pretransplant blood from several patients. Because TRA and TRB clonality were tightly correlated in 9 samples, subsequent TCR analyses were focused on TRB only. Public TRB sequences were queried against a database of over 3,500 sequences associated with responses to pathogens, tumor antigens, self-antigens and alloantigens. The study at large found these results: Across the roughly 48 patients, TRB clonality was highly associated with recipient CMV seropositivity and CMV reactivation, and diversity with PTCy was similar to that in the CNI/methotrexate controls. The TRB repertoires of T cells infiltrating skin or GI tract showed only limited overlap with the TRB repertoires of T cells in blood. At 1-2 months, donor-recipient similarity was low but rose over the first year, and the later blood repertoires were often dominated by donor CD8+ memory clones.

This receptor was obtained from a woman aged 55-69 years in good health, CMV-negative, and a related stem cell transplant donor. The specimen sequenced was memory CD4+ T cells sorted from PBMCs. The sequence joins TRBV30 to TRBJ1-2; TRBD1 is perhaps the D gene, given 6 matching bases. CDR3 sequence: CAWRTMGGQGYTF. DNA sequence: TGTGCCTGGAGGACCATGGGGGGGCAGGGCTACACCTTC.